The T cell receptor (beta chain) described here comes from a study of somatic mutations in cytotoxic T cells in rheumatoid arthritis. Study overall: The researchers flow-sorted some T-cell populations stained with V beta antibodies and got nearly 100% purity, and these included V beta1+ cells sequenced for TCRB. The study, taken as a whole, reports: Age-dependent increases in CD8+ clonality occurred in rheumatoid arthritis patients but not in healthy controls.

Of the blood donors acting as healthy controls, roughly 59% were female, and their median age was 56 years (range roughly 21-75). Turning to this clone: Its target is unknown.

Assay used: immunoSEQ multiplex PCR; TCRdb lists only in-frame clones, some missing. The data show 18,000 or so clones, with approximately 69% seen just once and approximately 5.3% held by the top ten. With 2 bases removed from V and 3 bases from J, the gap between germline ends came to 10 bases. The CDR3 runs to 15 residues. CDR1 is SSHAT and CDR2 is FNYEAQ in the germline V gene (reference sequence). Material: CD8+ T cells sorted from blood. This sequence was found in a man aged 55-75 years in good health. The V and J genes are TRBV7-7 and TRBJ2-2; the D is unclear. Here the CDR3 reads CASSLSSLDTGELFF. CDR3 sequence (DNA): TGTGCCAGCAGCTTATCGAGCTTGGACACCGGGGAGCTGTTTTTT.